The rows below give T cell receptor beta chains drawn from one sample of a study of shared clonotypes between healthy human individuals. This table comes from immunoSEQ multiplex PCR, and its TCRdb copy is limited to in-frame clones, with some not included. The sample shows 2 million to 2.5 million clones, 92% of them seen only once. The sequencing sample was made of naive CD4+ T cells from PBMCs. These receptors came from a man between 18 and 35 years old in good health. Some clones in this sample may be carry-over from other donors' samples. Each CDR3 is given with its conserved first and last residue.

TRBJ1-4 TRBV7-9 CASSYEGFEKLFF
TRBJ1-5 TRBV7-2 CASSLEGQLNQPQHF
TRBJ2-7 TRBV4-1 CASSQGRRGPGYEQYF
TRBJ1-3 TRBV7-3 CASSLGQAGNTIYF
TRBJ2-5 TRBV5-1 CASSLVVAVQETQYF
TRBJ1-3 TRBV11-2 CASSLRKISGNTIYF
TRBJ2-3 TRBV28 CASSLDLRSPFF
TRBJ2-7 TRBV7-3 CASSSLGGAPVEQYF
TRBJ1-5 TRBV28 CASSFSGGTGIREGNQPQHF
TRBJ2-6 TRBV2 CASRWVTDDLSGANVLTF
TRBJ1-1 TRBV9 CATTPTGSWNTEAFF
TRBJ2-6 TRBV18 CASSGGNSGANVLTF
TRBJ2-7 TRBV6-1 CASSVGGPTRYEQYF
TRBJ2-7 TRBV2 CASSEPGLAGYEQYF
TRBJ2-7 TRBV7-2 CASSLGGGSLGWEQYF
TRBJ2-5 TRBV28 CASSTPAGGETQYF
TRBJ2-2 TRBV5-1 CASGIDRGQSNTGELFF
TRBJ2-1 TRBV28 CASSLTPIYEQFF